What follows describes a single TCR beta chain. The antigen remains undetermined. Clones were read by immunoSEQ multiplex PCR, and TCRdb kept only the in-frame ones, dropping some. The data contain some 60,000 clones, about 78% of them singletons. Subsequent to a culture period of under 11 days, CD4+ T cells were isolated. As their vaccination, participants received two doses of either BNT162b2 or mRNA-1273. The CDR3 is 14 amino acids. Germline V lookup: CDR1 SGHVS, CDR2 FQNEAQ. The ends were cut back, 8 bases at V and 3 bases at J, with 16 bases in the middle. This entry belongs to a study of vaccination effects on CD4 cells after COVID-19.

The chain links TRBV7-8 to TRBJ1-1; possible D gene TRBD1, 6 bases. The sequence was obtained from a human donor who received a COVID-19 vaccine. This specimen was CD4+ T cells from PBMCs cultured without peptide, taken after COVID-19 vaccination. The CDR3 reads CASRRQTGYTEAFF. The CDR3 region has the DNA TGTGCCAGCCGCAGGCAGACAGGCTACACTGAAGCTTTCTTT.